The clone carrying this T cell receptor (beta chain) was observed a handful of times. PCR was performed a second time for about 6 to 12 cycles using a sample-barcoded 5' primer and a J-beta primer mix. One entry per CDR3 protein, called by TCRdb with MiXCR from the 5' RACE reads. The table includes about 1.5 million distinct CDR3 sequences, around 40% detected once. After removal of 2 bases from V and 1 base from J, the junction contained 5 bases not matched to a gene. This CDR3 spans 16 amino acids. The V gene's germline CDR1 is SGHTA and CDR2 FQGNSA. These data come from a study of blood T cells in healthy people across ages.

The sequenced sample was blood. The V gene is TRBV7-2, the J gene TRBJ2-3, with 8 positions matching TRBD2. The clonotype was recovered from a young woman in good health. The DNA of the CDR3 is TGTGCCAGCAGCTTAAGTGGGCGGGGGGGCACAGATACGCAGTATTTT. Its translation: CASSLSGRGGTDTQYF.